This T cell receptor beta chain was recorded in a study of T cell responses to AZD1222 COVID-19 vaccine. Study conclusions and caveats: Regions 160-218 and 743-854 dominated among vaccine-associated CD4 TCRs spanning spike. Spike-specific TCRs gained breadth and depth after people received two AZD1222 doses. Sampling that yielded the repertoires occurred only after the peak T cell response.

Here immunoSEQ multiplex PCR was the method, and the copy in TCRdb shows in-frame clones only, minus some. The sample includes 90,000 to 150,000 clones, roughly 89% of them seen just once. The CDR3 extends over 14 amino acids. V lost 3 bases, J lost 7 bases, and 12 bases lay in between. Germline V gives CDR1 MNHEY, CDR2 SVGAGI. As regards this clone: Its specificity is not known.

This sequence joins TRBV6-5 and TRBJ1-4; no firm D call. The sequences come from peripheral blood, collected on day 0 of AZD1222 vaccination. The origin of this receptor is an adult in good health. The CDR3 sequence is CASSYRQRSEKLFF. CDR3 nucleotide sequence: TGTGCCAGCAGTTATCGGCAGCGTAGTGAAAAACTGTTTTTT.